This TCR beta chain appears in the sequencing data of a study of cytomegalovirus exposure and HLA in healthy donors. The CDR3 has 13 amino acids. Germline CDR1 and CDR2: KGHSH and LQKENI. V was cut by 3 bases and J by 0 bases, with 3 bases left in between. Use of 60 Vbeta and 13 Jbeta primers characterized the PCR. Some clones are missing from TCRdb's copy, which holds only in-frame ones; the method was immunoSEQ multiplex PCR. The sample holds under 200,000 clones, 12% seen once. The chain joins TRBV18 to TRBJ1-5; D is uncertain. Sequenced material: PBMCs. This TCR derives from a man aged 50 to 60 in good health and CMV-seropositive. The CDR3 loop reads CASSPYSNQPQHF. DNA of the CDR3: TGTGCCAGCTCACCCTATAGCAATCAGCCCCAGCATTTT.